A selection of T cell receptor beta chains follows, all from one sample in a study of T-cell reconstitution after alpha-beta-depleted transplantation in children. TCRdb ran MiXCR on the PCR reads and lists one entry per CDR3 protein. The sample holds approximately 400,000 distinct CDR3 sequences, around 9.9% seen once. Sequencing was performed on PBMCs from the stem cell graft donor, taken from the stem cell graft. The receptors stem from a human donor who donated a stem cell graft to a child with acute myeloid leukemia. Both conserved end residues are part of each CDR3. D genes are given only for firm matches. Not all rows give a size; the values are once, few, many and, for expanded clones, a class.

J gene | V gene | clone size | D gene | CDR3 DNA | CDR3 protein
TRBJ2-5 | TRBV6-2/TRBV6-3 | . | . | TGTGCCAGCAGCCTCCAACCGGGACGGCCGCAAGAGACCCAGTACTTC | CASSLQPGRPQETQYF
TRBJ2-7 | TRBV6-2/TRBV6-3 | . | TRBD1 | TGTGCCAGCCGAGCTACAGGGGGCAACGAGCAGTACTTC | CASRATGGNEQYF
TRBJ2-1 | TRBV27 | few | TRBD2 | TGTGCCAGCAGGGGGTTGGGTAGCGGGCACCCTGAGCAGTTCTTC | CASRGLGSGHPEQFF
TRBJ2-3 | TRBV5-1 | . | TRBD2 | TGCGCCAGCAGCTCGACCATTAGAGCGGGGGTGGATACGCAGTATTTT | CASSSTIRAGVDTQYF
TRBJ2-4 | TRBV20-1 | few | TRBD1 | TGCAGTGCTCAACAGGGGTTAGCCAAAAACATTCAGTACTTC | CSAQQGLAKNIQYF
TRBJ2-5 | TRBV29-1 | few | . | TGCAGCGGGGAGACTCAAGAGACCCAGTACTTC | CSGETQETQYF
TRBJ2-5 | TRBV12-3/TRBV12-4 | . | TRBD1 | TGTGCCAGCACCTTGAGGGGGCGGCAAGAGACCCAGTACTTC | CASTLRGRQETQYF
TRBJ1-4 | TRBV29-1 | . | . | TGCAGCGTTGGGGGCCAGGGAGATGAAAAACTGTTTTTT | CSVGGQGDEKLFF
TRBJ2-1 | TRBV12-3/TRBV12-4 | . | TRBD2 | TGTGCCAGCAGTCCCGCTAGCGGGGGGGCCAATGAGCAGTTCTTC | CASSPASGGANEQFF
TRBJ1-6 | TRBV7-2 | few | TRBD1 | TGTGCCAGCAGCAGAGAGGGACAGTCTAATTCACCCCTCCACTTT | CASSREGQSNSPLHF
TRBJ1-6 | TRBV5-1 | many | . | TGCGCCAGCAGCTTGGATCCGGGTGATTCACCCCTCCACTTT | CASSLDPGDSPLHF
TRBJ1-4 | TRBV4-1 | few | . | TGCGCCAGCAGCCAAAGACCCCCCGGACCCGACAACGAAAAACTGTTTTTT | CASSQRPPGPDNEKLFF
TRBJ2-1 | TRBV5-1 | few | TRBD2 | TGCGCCAGTGCGTCGCGGGAGAGTCGTGAGCAGTTCTTC | CASASRESREQFF
TRBJ2-5 | TRBV20-1 | . | . | TGCAGTGCTAGCCACCGGGACACTCAAGAGACCCAGTACTTC | CSASHRDTQETQYF
TRBJ2-1 | TRBV12-3/TRBV12-4 | . | TRBD2 | TGTGCCAGCACCATGGCACTAGCGGGACATGAGCAGTTCTTC | CASTMALAGHEQFF
TRBJ2-3 | TRBV25-1 | few | TRBD2 | TGTGCCAGCAGTGACGGGGGGAAAGTTGCAGATACGCAGTATTTT | CASSDGGKVADTQYF
TRBJ2-2 | TRBV5-1 | few | . | TGCGCCAGCAGCCGTCCGTCGAACACCGGGGAGCTGTTTTTT | CASSRPSNTGELFF
TRBJ1-1 | TRBV6-2/TRBV6-3 | . | TRBD1 | TGTGCCAGCAGCGGACAGGATCAAACTGAAGCTTTCTTT | CASSGQDQTEAFF
TRBJ2-5 | TRBV2 | once | . | TGTGCCAGCAGTGAAGCGGGCAGGGTAAAGACCCAGTACTTC | CASSEAGRVKTQYF
TRBJ1-1 | TRBV29-1 | few | . | TGCAGCGTACTCAGTGGCACTGAAGCTTTCTTT | CSVLSGTEAFF
TRBJ1-3 | TRBV2 | few | . | TGTGCCAGCGGTACAGGGCTTATTGGAAACACCATATATTTT | CASGTGLIGNTIYF
TRBJ2-3 | TRBV4-2 | . | TRBD2 | TGTGCCAGCAGCCAAGTAATCGGACTAGCGGGAGTTATTAGCACAGATACGCAGTATTTT | CASSQVIGLAGVISTDTQYF
TRBJ2-3 | TRBV7-3 | . | TRBD1 | TGTGCCAGCAGCCCCGGGACAGGGCACAATACGCAGTATTTT | CASSPGTGHNTQYF
TRBJ2-3 | TRBV6-2/TRBV6-3 | . | TRBD2 | TGTGCCAGCAGCCCAACTAGCGGGAGGGCCCGGGCCGCAGATACGCAGTATTTT | CASSPTSGRARAADTQYF
TRBJ1-5 | TRBV6-1 | . | . | TGTGCCAGCAGCATTGGACGGAATCAGCCCCAGCATTTT | CASSIGRNQPQHF
TRBJ2-1 | TRBV15 | few | . | TGTGCCACCAGCAGAGGCTGGGACGCCGGCAATGAGCAGTTCTTC | CATSRGWDAGNEQFF
TRBJ2-1 | TRBV7-3 | . | TRBD2 | TGTGCCAGCAGCGCATCGGGACTAGCGGGACCTCCCTCCTACAATGAGCAGTTCTTC | CASSASGLAGPPSYNEQFF
TRBJ1-1 | TRBV13 | few | TRBD1 | TGTGCCAGCAGCTTTGGACAGGGCGGGACTGAAGCTTTCTTT | CASSFGQGGTEAFF
TRBJ1-2 | TRBV29-1 | few | . | TGCAGCGTTGCAGCCCGGGGCGGGGGGTTCTATGGCTACACCTTC | CSVAARGGGFYGYTF
TRBJ2-1 | TRBV27 | . | . | TGTGCCAGCAGTACCCTCAGGGTCTCCTACAATGAGCAGTTCTTC | CASSTLRVSYNEQFF
TRBJ2-3 | TRBV7-2 | . | . | TGTGCCAGCAGCTACCAGGAGGATACGCAGTATTTT | CASSYQEDTQYF
TRBJ1-1 | TRBV29-1 | . | . | TGCAGCGTCCGCGCGGGGCACACTGAAGCTTTCTTT | CSVRAGHTEAFF
TRBJ2-4 | TRBV30 | . | TRBD2 | TGTGCCTGGAGTGGTTTGGGGGTGCGGGGGTCCAAAAACATTCAGTACTTC | CAWSGLGVRGSKNIQYF
TRBJ2-2 | TRBV6-2/TRBV6-3 | many | TRBD1 | TGTGCCAGCAGTAATCCGGGACAGGGGGAGTCCGGGGAGCTGTTTTTT | CASSNPGQGESGELFF
TRBJ2-7 | TRBV21-1 | few | . | TGTGCCAGCAGCAACAGGACTAGCGGGGACTACGAGCAGTACTTC | CASSNRTSGDYEQYF
TRBJ2-5 | TRBV20-1 | . | TRBD1 | TGCAGTGCTAGGGGACAGGCGGAGACCCAGTACTTC | CSARGQAETQYF
TRBJ2-1 | TRBV7-8 | . | TRBD1 | TGTGCCAGCAGCATTGACAGGGTCAATGAGCAGTTCTTC | CASSIDRVNEQFF
TRBJ1-5 | TRBV4-1 | . | . | TGCGCCAGCAGCCAAGAGGACTTCAGTCAGCCCCAGCATTTT | CASSQEDFSQPQHF
TRBJ1-2 | TRBV19 | . | . | TGTGCCAGTAGAACAGGCACTTATGCTAACTATGGCTACACCTTC | CASRTGTYANYGYTF
TRBJ2-1 | TRBV5-6 | few | . | TGTGCCAGCAGCATACAGACACCCGCCTACAATGAGCAGTTCTTC | CASSIQTPAYNEQFF
TRBJ1-1 | TRBV18 | many | . | TGTGCCAGCTCACCATGGACAAGGTTGAACACTGAAGCTTTCTTT | CASSPWTRLNTEAFF
TRBJ2-2 | TRBV6-1 | few | . | TGTGCCAGCAGTGAATTCTTGGGAGCCCGGACCGGGGAGCTGTTTTTT | CASSEFLGARTGELFF
TRBJ1-2 | TRBV18 | . | TRBD1 | TGTGCCAGCTCACCTAGGACAGGGCGTAACTATGGCTACACCTTC | CASSPRTGRNYGYTF
TRBJ2-7 | TRBV5-1 | many | . | TGCGCCAGCAGTAGGACTGGAACCTTCGAGCAGTACTTC | CASSRTGTFEQYF
TRBJ2-7 | TRBV14 | . | TRBD2 | TGTGCCAGCAGCCAATGGCCGGGACTAGCGGGAGAGAGCTCCTACGAGCAGTACTTC | CASSQWPGLAGESSYEQYF
TRBJ2-5 | TRBV6-5 | few | TRBD1 | TGTGCCAGCAGTTCTGGGACAGCCTGGTACTTC | CASSSGTAWYF
TRBJ2-6 | TRBV18 | many | . | TGTGCCAGCTCACAGGTCTCTGGGGCCAACGTCCTGACTTTC | CASSQVSGANVLTF
TRBJ2-5 | TRBV18 | few | TRBD1 | TGTGCCAGCTCACGTGGACAGGGGGCAATCCAAGAGACCCAGTACTTC | CASSRGQGAIQETQYF
TRBJ2-7 | TRBV10-3 | few | . | TGTGCCATCAGTGCACGGGACGAATCCTACGAGCAGTACTTC | CAISARDESYEQYF
TRBJ2-2 | TRBV7-9 | few | . | TGTGCCAGCAGCCCCTGGGTTCCCACCGGGGAGCTGTTTTTT | CASSPWVPTGELFF
TRBJ1-6 | TRBV5-6 | few | TRBD1 | TGTGCCAGCAGCTCGGGGACAGGGGTTAATAATTCACCCCTCCACTTT | CASSSGTGVNNSPLHF
TRBJ2-7 | TRBV7-9 | . | TRBD2 | TGTGCCAGCAGCTCTAGCGGGAGCGCAAACTACGAGCAGTACTTC | CASSSSGSANYEQYF
TRBJ2-7 | TRBV20-1 | few | TRBD1 | TGCAGTGCACCGGGACAGGGCTACGAGCAGTACTTC | CSAPGQGYEQYF
TRBJ1-2 | TRBV9 | . | . | TGTGCCAGCAGCCCACGGCACGAGGGCTACACCTTC | CASSPRHEGYTF
TRBJ2-5 | TRBV7-8 | few | . | TGTGCCAGCAGCGAAACCGACCAAGAGACCCAGTACTTC | CASSETDQETQYF
TRBJ2-5 | TRBV5-4 | . | TRBD2 | TGTGCCAGCAGTCGGGGCACTAGCGGGGCCATAGAGACCCAGTACTTC | CASSRGTSGAIETQYF
TRBJ1-1 | TRBV3-1 | few | . | TGTGCCAGCAGCCAAGAAGCGGCAGGGAGGGCTGAAGCTTTCTTT | CASSQEAAGRAEAFF
TRBJ1-6 | TRBV3-1 | few | TRBD1 | TGTGCCAGCAGCCACGGACAGGGGCGGAATTCACCCCTCCACTTT | CASSHGQGRNSPLHF
TRBJ1-1 | TRBV14 | . | . | TGTGCCAGCAGCCAAGTCCGGATGAACACTGAAGCTTTCTTT | CASSQVRMNTEAFF
TRBJ1-5 | TRBV28 | . | . | TGTGCCAGCCACCGCGGGGACCCTCAGCCCCAGCATTTT | CASHRGDPQPQHF